This record covers a single T cell receptor beta chain. Its antigen is currently not known. There are no base qualities to consult, and no much larger clone falls within one base. CDR1 and CDR2, looked up from the germline V gene (reference sequence), are LNHDA and SQIVND. V trim: 4 bases; J trim: 1 base; unmatched bases: 4. From cysteine to phenylalanine, the CDR3 is 15 amino acids long. Only the CDR3 DNA stays, 45 bases, in frame from base 1. This entry comes from a study of control samples from healthy donors and cancer patients (dated by TCRdb to between 2020 and 2021). To prepare the library, the immunoSEQ multiplex PCR assay was applied. TCRdb obtained this table from immuneACCESS and retained in-frame rearrangements with V and J assigned. These tables miss some clones; where compared with another copy, unresolved V genes account for less than half of the shortfall, and the remainder is unexplained. The sample data list 50,000 to 75,000 clones, and 90% of these were observed just once. The ten largest clonotypes hold almost 6% of the sample.

The sequenced sample consisted of PBMCs. The sequence joins TRBV19 to TRBJ1-3; 7 nucleotides in the junction match TRBD1. The source of this sequence is a man between 60 and 70 years old with colorectal cancer. CDR3 sequence: CASSTDRISGNTIYF. The nucleotide sequence is given as TGTGCCAGTAGTACGGACAGGATATCTGGAAACACCATATATTTT.